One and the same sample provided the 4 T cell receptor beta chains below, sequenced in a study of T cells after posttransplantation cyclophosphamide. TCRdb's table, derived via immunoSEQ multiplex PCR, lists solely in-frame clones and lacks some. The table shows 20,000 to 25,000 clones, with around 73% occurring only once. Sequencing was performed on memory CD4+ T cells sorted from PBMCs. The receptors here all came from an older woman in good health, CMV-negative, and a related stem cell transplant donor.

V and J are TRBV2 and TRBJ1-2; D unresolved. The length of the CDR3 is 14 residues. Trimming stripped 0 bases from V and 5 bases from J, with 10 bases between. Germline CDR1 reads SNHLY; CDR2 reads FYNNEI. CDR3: CASSEAGGTYGYTF. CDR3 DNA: TGTGCCAGCAGTGAAGCCGGAGGAACGTATGGCTACACCTTC. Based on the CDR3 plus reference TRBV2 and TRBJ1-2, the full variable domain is EPEVTQTPSHQVTQMGQEVILRCVPISNHLYFYWYRQILGQKVEFLVSFYNNEISEKSEIFDDQFSVERPDGSNFTLKIRSTKLEDSAMYFCASSEAGGTYGYTFGSGTRLTVV.

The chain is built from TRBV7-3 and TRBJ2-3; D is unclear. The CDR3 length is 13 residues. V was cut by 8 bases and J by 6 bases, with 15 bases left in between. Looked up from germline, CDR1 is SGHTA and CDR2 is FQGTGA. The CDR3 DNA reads TGTGCCAGCGCTCCTCGGCCCAGGGATACGCAGTATTTT. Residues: CASAPRPRDTQYF.

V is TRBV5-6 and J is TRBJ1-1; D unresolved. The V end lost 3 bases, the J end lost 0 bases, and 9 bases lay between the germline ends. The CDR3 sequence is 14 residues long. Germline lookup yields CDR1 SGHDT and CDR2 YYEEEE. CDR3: CASSSQNMNTEAFF. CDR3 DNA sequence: TGTGCCAGCAGCTCACAGAACATGAACACTGAAGCTTTCTTT.

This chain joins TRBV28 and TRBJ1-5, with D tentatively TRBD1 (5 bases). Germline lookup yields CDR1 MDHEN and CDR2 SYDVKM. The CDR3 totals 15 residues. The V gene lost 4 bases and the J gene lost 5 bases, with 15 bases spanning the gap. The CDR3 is CASSSGGGSYQPQHF. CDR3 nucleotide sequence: TGTGCCAGCAGTTCGGGGGGAGGGAGCTATCAGCCCCAGCATTTT.